This T cell receptor beta chain was identified during a study of shared clonotypes between healthy human individuals. Germline V CDR1 and CDR2: LNHDA, SQIVND (reference sequence). V lost 3 bases and J lost 7; bases outside the gene matches: 11. The CDR3 has 16 residues. The method was immunoSEQ multiplex PCR; TCRdb's version includes in-frame clones alone and lacks a portion of them. The sample lists 1.5 million to 1.9 million clones, 95% to 99% occurring once. Input material: naive CD4+ T cells sorted from blood. The subset here: CD45RA+ positively selected. The TCR originated in a man aged 25 to 40 in good health. V and J are TRBV19 and TRBJ1-5; the match to TRBD1 covers 8 bases. CDR3 nucleotide sequence: TGTGCCAGTAGTATTCTACGACAGGGGTGGGACCAGCCCCAGCATTTT. Amino acids: CASSILRQGWDQPQHF.